The T cell receptor (beta chain) described here comes from a study of control samples from healthy donors and cancer patients. The CDR3 consists of 16 residues. Germline V gene sequence: CDR1 SGHRS, CDR2 YFSETQ. Between the trimmed V and J ends, which lost 0 bases and 2 bases, there was a span of 15 bases. Sequencing was performed with immunoSEQ multiplex PCR; in TCRdb, only in-frame clones are kept and a portion is missing. The repertoire holds some 97,000 clones, about 88% seen once, with 18% in the top ten. This receptor was identified in a woman aged 50 to 65 in good health. This chain joins TRBV5-1 and TRBJ2-7; D may match TRBD1 or TRBD2 (5 bases each). The sample comprised blood. The CDR3 loop is CASSLEGRGVPYEQYF. For the CDR3, the DNA is TGCGCCAGCAGCTTGGAAGGTCGGGGCGTACCCTACGAGCAGTACTTC.